These 11 T cell receptor beta chains originate from one sample sequenced in a study of cytomegalovirus exposure and HLA in healthy donors. In the PCR, 60 Vbeta and 13 Jbeta primers were used. Here immunoSEQ multiplex PCR was the method, and the copy in TCRdb shows in-frame clones only, minus some. The sample records 150,000 to 170,000 clones, approximately 72% being singletons. The sample taken for sequencing was PBMCs. These receptor sequences come from a man younger than 35 in good health and CMV-seronegative.

This chain connects TRBV7-2 to TRBJ2-5; D possibly corresponds to TRBD1 (6 bases). Germline CDR1 reads SGHTA; CDR2 reads FQGNSA. Trimming left V 6 bases short and J 5 bases short, with 19 bases between. The length of the CDR3 is 15 residues. CDR3 DNA sequence: TGTGCCAGCAGGCCTGGGACACAGGGACGGGAGACCCAGTACTTC. Its translation is CASRPGTQGRETQYF.

V gene TRBV6-1 combines with J gene TRBJ2-7; D possibly corresponds to TRBD2 (6 bases). Germline loops: CDR1 MNHNS, CDR2 SASEGT. V gave up 4 bases and J gave up 2 bases, with 12 bases separating them. The CDR3 is 14 residues long. The CDR3 DNA sequence: TGTGCCAGCAGTGTCGGGGGAACCACCTACGAGCAGTACTTC. Its protein product is CASSVGGTTYEQYF.

The chain uses TRBV14 and TRBJ1-2; perhaps TRBD1 as D (6 bases). Germline assignment: CDR1 SGHDN and CDR2 FVKESK. The germline V and J ends were trimmed by 2 bases and 5 bases, with 9 bases remaining between them. The CDR3 extends over 13 amino acids. This CDR3 reads CASSQQQGYGYTF. The CDR3 DNA sequence: TGTGCCAGCAGCCAACAGCAGGGGTATGGCTACACCTTC.

V usage is TRBV28 and J usage is TRBJ1-2; D remains unclear. CDR1 and CDR2 from the germline V gene are MDHEN and SYDVKM. V dropped 6 bases and J dropped 2 bases, with 10 bases sitting between them. The CDR3 loop spans 13 amino acids. For the CDR3, the DNA is TGTGCCAGCAGGTTTGGAGGGAACTATGGCTACACCTTC. It encodes CASRFGGNYGYTF.

This clone has more than one count but fewer than ten. The V and J genes are TRBV19 and TRBJ1-1; maybe TRBD1 (6 bases). This CDR3 is 15 amino acids long. The germline V gene encodes CDR1 LNHDA and CDR2 SQIVND (reference sequence). Trimming left V 6 bases short and J 2 bases short, with 16 bases between. The CDR3, as DNA: TGTGCCAGTAGCCCGTACCTCAGGGGCAACACTGAAGCTTTCTTT. It encodes CASSPYLRGNTEAFF.

The V gene is TRBV30, the J gene TRBJ1-3; 9 bases line up with TRBD1. CDR1 is GTSNPN and CDR2 is SVGIG in the germline V gene (reference sequence). CDR3 length: 17 amino acids. Losses at the gene ends were 0 bases for V and 1 base for J; bases not matched to a gene: 7. CDR3 in DNA: TGTGCCTGGAGTGTACCAGGGGACAGGGCGTCTGGAAACACCATATATTTT. Protein sequence: CAWSVPGDRASGNTIYF.

The V call is TRBV5-4, the J call TRBJ2-2; D is undetermined. This CDR3 has 13 amino acids. Germline V gene data show CDR1 as SGHNT and CDR2 as YYREEE (reference sequence). The germline V and J ends were trimmed by 2 bases and 6 bases, with 8 bases remaining between them. The CDR3 sequence is CASSLANAGELFF. As DNA, the CDR3 is TGTGCCAGCAGCTTAGCTAATGCCGGGGAGCTGTTTTTT.

The genes are TRBV6-5 and TRBJ2-7, with D tentatively TRBD2 (6 bases). CDR1 MNHEY and CDR2 SVGAGI come from the germline V gene. The CDR3 loop spans 15 amino acids. Trimming stripped 6 bases from V and 0 bases from J, with 15 bases between. The CDR3 is CASSSEGHHSYEQYV. The CDR3 DNA follows: TGTGCCAGCAGCTCGGAGGGGCACCACTCCTACGAGCAGTACGTC.

The chain links TRBV7-9 to TRBJ1-2, with TRBD1 matching 7 bases. The V and J ends lost 1 base and 7 bases, in that order; junction bases with no gene match: 0. The CDR3 covers 12 residues. CDR1 and CDR2 (germline): SEHNR, FQNEAQ (reference sequence). CDR3 sequence: CASSLGDSGYTF. The CDR3 DNA follows: TGTGCCAGCAGCTTAGGGGACAGTGGCTACACCTTC.

The table lists this clone with a few counts. One end of the junction does not line up with germline, which may come from a read error. The chain recombines TRBV2 with TRBJ2-6; weak D call: TRBD1 (6 bases). The CDR3 contains 17 residues. The germline V gene has CDR1 SNHLY and CDR2 FYNNEI. CDR3 nucleotide sequence: TGTGCCAGCAGGCCTTTGGGCAGGGGCGGTGGGGCCAACGGCCTGACTTTC. It translates to CASRPLGRGGGANGLTF. The entire variable domain, with the rest obtained from reference TRBV2 and TRBJ2-6, is as follows: EPEVTQTPSHQVTQMGQEVILRCVPISNHLYFYWYRQILGQKVEFLVSFYNNEISEKSEIFDDQFSVERPDGSNFTLKIRSTKLEDSAMYFCASRPLGRGGGANGLTFGAGSRLTVL.

CDR3 sequence: CASSLTGNSDEKLFF. The CDR3 coding sequence is TGTGCCAGCAGCCTCACAGGGAATAGCGATGAAAAACTGTTTTTT. The V and J genes are TRBV28 and TRBJ1-4, with D possibly matching TRBD1 (6 bases). Trimming cost V 6 bases and J 6 bases, with 17 bases left between them. The CDR3 has 15 amino acids. CDR1 is MDHEN, CDR2 SYDVKM, per germline.